The present TCR beta chain was sequenced within a study of molecular identifiers for immune sequencing clone quantification. TCRdb redid the calling of the PCR reads with MiXCR, one entry per CDR3 protein. The data show around 70,000 distinct CDR3 sequences, roughly 20% seen once. Source material: naive CD8+ T cells from blood, with Jurkat cell RNA spiked in. The subset here: FACS-sorted CD8+CD4-CCR7+CD45RA+ naive T cells. The clonotype comes from a human donor in good health. Some libraries in this study had Jurkat cell RNA spiked in.

The CDR3 loop reads CASRTFSGRLAYNEQFF. In nucleotides, the CDR3 is TGTGCCAGCAGAACTTTTAGCGGGAGGCTGGCCTACAATGAGCAGTTCTTC. The gene calls are TRBV27 and TRBJ2-1, with TRBD2 identical over 10 bases. CDR3 size: 17 residues. From germline, CDR1 is MNHEY and CDR2 SMNVEV (reference sequence). Losses at the gene ends were 6 bases for V and 2 bases for J; bases not matched to a gene: 10.